Below are 26 T cell receptor beta chains sequenced from a single sample in a study of neurological immune-mediated disorders. TCRdb recomputed calls from the 5' RACE reads with MiXCR, one row per CDR3 protein. Found here are around 70,000 distinct CDR3 sequences, around 4.8% of them singletons; the top ten hold about 2.2%. The source material was PBMCs. The source is a woman between 65 and 79 years old with multiple sclerosis.

This clonotype was found many times. This chain joins TRBV20-1 and TRBJ2-7, with TRBD1 identical over 8 bases. CDR3 length equals 14 residues. Germline CDR1 reads DFQATT; CDR2 reads SNEGSKA (reference sequence). V dropped 5 bases and J dropped 0; count of bases not matched to a gene: 6. For the CDR3, the DNA is TGCAGTGCTCCTAGACAGGGGAGCTCCTACGAGCAGTACTTC. Translating it yields CSAPRQGSSYEQYF.

In its sample, this clonotype was seen many times. This chain uses TRBV12-3 or TRBV12-4 with TRBJ1-2; no clear D. V lost 2 bases and J 2 bases, leaving 6 bases between the germline ends. This CDR3 contains 13 residues. The CDR3 here is CASSLPNNYGYTF. DNA for the CDR3: TGTGCCAGCAGTTTACCAAACAACTATGGCTACACCTTC.

The rearrangement links TRBV7-2 to TRBJ1-2; a possible D gene is TRBD1 (5 bases). With 1 base removed from V and 4 bases from J, the gap between germline ends came to 10 bases. CDR3 length: 14 residues. Germline V CDR1 and CDR2: SGHTA, FQGNSA. CDR3 DNA: TGTGCCAGCAGCTTAGTCAGGGAATCCTATGGCTACACCTTC. It yields the protein CASSLVRESYGYTF.

This clonotype occurred many times. The rearrangement links TRBV4-3 to TRBJ1-1; D not certain. V lost 1 base, J lost 12 bases, and 15 bases lay in between. This CDR3 region has 13 residues. Germline lookup yields CDR1 LGHNA and CDR2 YSLEER. CDR3 region: CASSQGEGGLPFF. The DNA for the CDR3 is TGCGCCAGCAGCCAAGGAGAGGGAGGGCTTCCTTTCTTT.

The table lists this clonotype with many counts. This chain uses TRBV20-1 with TRBJ2-3; 7 nucleotides agree with TRBD2. Germline V gene data show CDR1 as DFQATT and CDR2 as SNEGSKA (reference sequence). The CDR3 is 14 amino acids. V shed 2 bases and J 2 bases; nucleotides not matched to a gene: 4. CDR3 DNA sequence: TGCAGTGCTAGAAAAGCGGGAATCACAGATACGCAGTATTTT. Amino acids: CSARKAGITDTQYF.

This clonotype was detected many times. The chain employs TRBV24-1 and TRBJ2-1; TRBD2 matches 10 bases. V lost 7 bases, J lost 8 bases, and 10 bases stayed unmatched. The CDR3 runs to 15 residues. From germline, CDR1 is KGHDR and CDR2 SFDVKD. CDR3 sequence reads: CATSGGTSVSDEQFF. CDR3 DNA: TGTGCCACCAGCGGGGGGACTAGCGTGTCGGATGAGCAGTTCTTC.

The table lists this clonotype with many counts. The V call is TRBV7-2, the J call TRBJ1-5; D gene unclear. This CDR3 is built from 16 residues. The germline V gene encodes CDR1 SGHTA and CDR2 FQGNSA. Trimming cost V 3 bases and J 1 base, with 13 bases left between them. CDR3: CASSFGPPGSNQPQHF. The CDR3 region has the DNA TGTGCCAGCAGCTTCGGGCCCCCTGGGAGCAATCAGCCCCAGCATTTT.

This clonotype was picked up many times. This chain connects TRBV5-1 to TRBJ1-2; TRBD1 agrees at 7 bases. This CDR3 has 15 residues. J gave up 2 bases and V 4 bases, and 8 bases lay outside the gene matches. Looked up from germline, CDR1 is SGHRS and CDR2 is YFSETQ. CDR3 loop: CASSINVGQNYGYTF. The CDR3 DNA reads TGCGCCAGCAGCATCAACGTGGGACAGAACTATGGCTACACCTTC.

The chain has TRBV7-9 and TRBJ2-7; 7 bases agree with TRBD2. The CDR3 extends over 16 amino acids. CDR1 and CDR2 (germline): SEHNR, FQNEAQ (reference sequence). V shed 5 bases, J shed 2 bases, and the junction held 12 bases outside the gene matches. The CDR3 DNA reads as TGTGCCAGCAGCCCCGGGACGATAGCGGGCCCCTACGAGCAGTACTTC. This gives the protein CASSPGTIAGPYEQYF.

Ten or more counts support this clonotype. The rearrangement joins TRBV20-1 to TRBJ2-7, with D possibly called TRBD1 or TRBD2 (5 bases each). Trimming shortened V by 5 bases and J by 3 bases, and 14 bases separated the two germline ends. Germline V gives CDR1 DFQATT, CDR2 SNEGSKA (reference sequence). The CDR3 runs to 13 residues. This CDR3 reads CSAVRDGRYEQYF. The CDR3 region has the DNA TGCAGTGCTGTCCGGGACGGACGCTACGAGCAGTACTTC.

This clonotype was counted between two and nine times. This rearrangement joins TRBV6-5 to TRBJ1-4; D unclear. CDR1 is MNHEY, CDR2 SVGAGI, per germline. This CDR3 is built from 12 residues. Trimming shortened V by 4 bases and J by 8 bases, and 8 bases separated the two germline ends. For the CDR3, the DNA is TGTGCCAGCAGTTCCACGGAAGAAAAACTGTTTTTT. Its protein is CASSSTEEKLFF.

The table lists this clonotype with many counts. The rearrangement uses TRBV7-9 and TRBJ2-7, with TRBD2 matching over 10 bases. The CDR3 consists of 16 residues. The V segment lost 5 bases and the J segment 1 base; nucleotides outside the gene matches: 8. In germline, CDR1 is SEHNR, CDR2 FQNEAQ (reference sequence). CDR3 bases: TGTGCCAGCAGCGTATCTAGCGGGAGTTTTTCCTACGAGCAGTACTTC. It specifies CASSVSSGSFSYEQYF.

This clonotype came up many times. V and J are TRBV20-1 and TRBJ1-2; D may be TRBD1 (5 bases). CDR1 and CDR2 (germline): DFQATT, SNEGSKA (reference sequence). V shed 5 bases and J shed 3 bases, with 10 bases lying between them. This CDR3 is 12 amino acids long. The CDR3 region has the DNA TGCAGTGCTCCCGGGACTTACTATGGCTACACCTTC. This sequence encodes CSAPGTYYGYTF.

The table lists this clonotype with many counts. The rearrangement links TRBV12-3 or TRBV12-4 to TRBJ1-2, with no clear D. The CDR3 runs to 13 residues. Trimming removed 2 bases at V and 7 bases at J, with 11 bases between. CDR3 loop: CASSLMGKTGYTF. In DNA form, the CDR3 reads TGTGCCAGCAGTTTAATGGGTAAAACTGGCTACACCTTC.

The rearrangement joins TRBV2 to TRBJ2-1; D is uncertain. CDR1 and CDR2 (germline): SNHLY, FYNNEI. The V and J ends lost 1 base and 8 bases respectively, with 9 bases between them. The CDR3 runs to 13 residues. The CDR3 DNA sequence: TGTGCCAGCAGTGAAGAACAAAGGTATGAGCAGTTCTTC. Translation: CASSEEQRYEQFF.

This clonotype was recorded at least ten times. This chain links TRBV12-3 or TRBV12-4 with TRBJ1-5; 8 bases align to TRBD1. CDR3 size: 14 residues. The V and J ends lost 5 bases and 7 bases, in that order; junction bases with no gene match: 7. CDR3 nucleotide sequence: TGTGCCAGCAGTCAACAGGGGGGAGGACAGCCCCAGCATTTT. Residues: CASSQQGGGQPQHF.

This clonotype was observed many times. V usage is TRBV20-1 and J usage is TRBJ2-5; maybe TRBD1 (6 bases). This CDR3 is 12 amino acids long. The germline gives CDR1 DFQATT, CDR2 SNEGSKA (reference sequence). V lost 6 bases to trimming and J lost 2 bases, with 10 bases between them. CDR3 residues: CSAPQGQETQYF. CDR3 coding DNA: TGCAGTGCCCCCCAGGGGCAAGAGACCCAGTACTTC.

This clonotype was seen repeatedly, ten times or more. The chain couples TRBV7-3 to TRBJ2-3; 9 bases are a match to TRBD1. Germline V gene lookup returns CDR1 SGHTA and CDR2 FQGTGA. The CDR3 has 15 residues. Trimming took 3 bases from V and 8 from J; bases not matched to a gene: 9. The chain's CDR3 is CASSLGTGIGVTQYF. CDR3 nucleotides: TGTGCCAGCAGCTTGGGGACAGGGATTGGTGTTACGCAGTATTTT.

This clonotype has at least ten counts. The V gene is TRBV7-8, the J gene TRBJ1-1, with TRBD1 matching over 7 bases. The germline V gene has CDR1 SGHVS and CDR2 FQNEAQ. There are 16 residues in the CDR3. With 2 bases clipped from V and 6 bases from J, the junction kept 12 bases outside the gene matches. DNA of the CDR3: TGTGCCAGCAGCTTAACGGACAGGCAAAGAACCGCTGAAGCTTTCTTT. Encoded protein: CASSLTDRQRTAEAFF.

This clonotype was counted between two and nine times. The V gene is TRBV20-1, the J gene TRBJ2-1; 9 nucleotides match TRBD2. This CDR3 contains 15 residues. CDR1 and CDR2 (germline): DFQATT, SNEGSKA (reference sequence). The ends lost 2 bases at V and 5 bases at J; junction bases unmatched: 7. The CDR3: CSARLLAGGNNEQFF. The CDR3 region has the DNA TGCAGTGCTAGACTACTAGCGGGCGGAAACAATGAGCAGTTCTTC.

This clonotype was observed at least ten times. The chain carries TRBV20-1 and TRBJ2-2; D unresolved. In germline, CDR1 is DFQATT, CDR2 SNEGSKA (reference sequence). V gave up 6 bases and J gave up 1 base, with 12 bases separating them. This CDR3 has 14 amino acids. The CDR3 DNA is TGCAGTGCCCTATTGGGCCTGAACACCGGGGAGCTGTTTTTT. It translates to CSALLGLNTGELFF.

Many counts were recorded for this clonotype. V is TRBV29-1 and J is TRBJ1-1; D ambiguous. The V gene's germline CDR1 is SQVTM and CDR2 ANQGSEA. Trimming stripped 8 bases from V and 0 bases from J, with 10 bases between. The CDR3 totals 12 residues. The chain's CDR3 is CSLWRVNTEAFF. In DNA form, the CDR3 reads TGCAGCTTATGGAGGGTGAACACTGAAGCTTTCTTT.

This clonotype was counted at least ten times. The genes are TRBV5-1 and TRBJ1-1; no reliable D call. The germline CDR1 and CDR2 sequences are SGHRS and YFSETQ. Between the trimmed V and J ends, which lost 4 bases and 0 bases, there was a span of 10 bases. The CDR3 loop spans 14 amino acids. CDR3 in DNA: TGCGCCAGCAGCGCAGGACTGTTGAACACTGAAGCTTTCTTT. The encoded protein is CASSAGLLNTEAFF.

In this sample, this clonotype turned up many times. The chain recombines TRBV20-1 with TRBJ2-3; D not certain. The ends were cut back, 3 bases at V and 6 bases at J, with 7 bases in the middle. Looked up from germline, CDR1 is DFQATT and CDR2 is SNEGSKA (reference sequence). This CDR3 spans 11 amino acids. DNA of the CDR3: TGCAGTGCTAGCTTGGCCGATACGCAGTATTTT. This sequence encodes CSASLADTQYF.

This clonotype has ten or more counts. The chain employs TRBV6-5 and TRBJ2-1; tentative D call: TRBD1 (6 bases). Trimming removed 1 base at V and 9 bases at J, with 16 bases between. Looked up from germline, CDR1 is MNHEY and CDR2 is SVGAGI. The CDR3 is 15 residues long. The CDR3 is CASSYWGNRAAEQFF. CDR3 DNA sequence: TGTGCCAGCAGTTACTGGGGGAACAGGGCCGCTGAGCAGTTCTTC.

In this sample, this clonotype turned up many times. The gene calls are TRBV12-3 or TRBV12-4 and TRBJ2-2; no clear D gene. The CDR3 runs 16 residues. V was clipped by 5 bases and J by 1 base, with 14 bases between them. The CDR3 reads CASSTRALQNTGELFF. The CDR3 DNA is TGTGCCAGCAGTACCAGAGCCTTGCAGAACACCGGGGAGCTGTTTTTT.